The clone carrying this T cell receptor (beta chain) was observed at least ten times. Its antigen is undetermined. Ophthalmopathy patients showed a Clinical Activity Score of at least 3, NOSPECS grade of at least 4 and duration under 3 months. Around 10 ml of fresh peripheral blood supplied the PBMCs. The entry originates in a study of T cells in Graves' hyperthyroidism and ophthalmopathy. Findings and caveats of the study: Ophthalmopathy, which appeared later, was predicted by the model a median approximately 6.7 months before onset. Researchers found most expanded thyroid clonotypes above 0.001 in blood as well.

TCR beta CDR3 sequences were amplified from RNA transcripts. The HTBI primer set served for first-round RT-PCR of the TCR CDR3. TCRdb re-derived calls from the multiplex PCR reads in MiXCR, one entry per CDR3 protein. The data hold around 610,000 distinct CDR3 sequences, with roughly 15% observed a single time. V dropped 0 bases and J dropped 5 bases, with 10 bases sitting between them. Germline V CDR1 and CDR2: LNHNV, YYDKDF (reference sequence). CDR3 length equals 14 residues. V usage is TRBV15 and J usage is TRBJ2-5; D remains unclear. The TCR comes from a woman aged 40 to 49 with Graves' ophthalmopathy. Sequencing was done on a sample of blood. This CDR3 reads CATSREVRWETQYF. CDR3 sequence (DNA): TGTGCCACCAGCAGAGAAGTGAGGTGGGAGACCCAGTACTTC. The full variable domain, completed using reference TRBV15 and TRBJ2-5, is DAMVIQNPRYQVTQFGKPVTLSCSQTLNHNVMYWYQQKSSQAPKLLFHYYDKDFNNEADTPDNFQSRRPNTSFCFLDIRSPGLGDTAMYLCATSREVRWETQYFGPGTRLLVL.